This T cell receptor (beta chain) was identified during a study of T cell responses to AZD1222 COVID-19 vaccine. Assay: immunoSEQ multiplex PCR; the TCRdb copy retains only in-frame clones and omits some. This sample has fewer than 90,000 clones; about 91% occur once, and the top ten carry approximately 5.1%. Germline V gene lookup returns CDR1 SNHLY and CDR2 FYNNEI. V was shortened by 5 bases and J by 2 bases, with 9 bases between the two germline ends. The CDR3 extends over 13 amino acids. The chain couples TRBV2 to TRBJ1-1; D gene uncertain. This TCR was sampled from an adult who received the AZD1222 COVID-19 vaccine. Material: peripheral blood, obtained 28 days after the second AZD1222 dose. CDR3 bases: TGTGCCAGCAGTTGGACGGTTAACACTGAAGCTTTCTTT. Translated, it gives CASSWTVNTEAFF. Complete variable domain (other parts from reference TRBV2 and TRBJ1-1): EPEVTQTPSHQVTQMGQEVILRCVPISNHLYFYWYRQILGQKVEFLVSFYNNEISEKSEIFDDQFSVERPDGSNFTLKIRSTKLEDSAMYFCASSWTVNTEAFFGQGTRLTVV.